The rows below give T cell receptor beta chains drawn from one sample of a study of blood T cells in healthy people across ages. TCRdb ran MiXCR on the 5' RACE reads and lists one entry per CDR3 protein. The table lists about 1.7 million distinct CDR3 sequences, approximately 30% of them singletons. The sequenced sample was blood. These receptors were collected from a woman aged 30 to 39 in good health. Each CDR3 is given with its conserved first and last residue. Fields, in order: clone size, D gene, J gene, V gene, CDR3 DNA, CDR3 protein. The D gene is left open where the match is weak. The size field is filled for only some rows; it gives once, few, many or a size class.

size: .
D: TRBD2
J: TRBJ2-1
V: TRBV20-1
DNA: TGCAGTGCTAAGACTAGCGGGAGGAAAAATGAGCAGTTCTTC
CDR3: CSAKTSGRKNEQFF

size: few
D: .
J: TRBJ1-2
V: TRBV7-9
DNA: TGTGCCAGCAGCTTAGTGACATCTAACTATGGCTACACCTTC
CDR3: CASSLVTSNYGYTF

size: few
D: .
J: TRBJ2-5
V: TRBV5-1
DNA: TGCGCCAGCAGCCTGGGGTGGGGACAAGGCGAGACCCAGTACTTC
CDR3: CASSLGWGQGETQYF

size: few
D: TRBD1
J: TRBJ2-1
V: TRBV18
DNA: TGTGCCAGCAGTCCGGGGACAGGGAACAATGAGCAGTTCTTC
CDR3: CASSPGTGNNEQFF

size: many
D: TRBD2
J: TRBJ2-3
V: TRBV4-1
DNA: TGCGCCAGCAGCCAAGATCAGCGGGGGAGCACAGATACGCAGTATTTT
CDR3: CASSQDQRGSTDTQYF

size: .
D: TRBD2
J: TRBJ2-7
V: TRBV24-1
DNA: TGTGCCACCAGTGGTAGAGGGACTAGCGGCTACGAGCAGTACTTC
CDR3: CATSGRGTSGYEQYF

size: .
D: TRBD2
J: TRBJ2-5
V: TRBV12-3/TRBV12-4
DNA: TGTGCCAGCAGGATCACTAGCGGTGAAGAGACCCAGTACTTC
CDR3: CASRITSGEETQYF

size: .
D: .
J: TRBJ2-2
V: TRBV29-1
DNA: TGCAGCGTCGGGATAAAGGGCGGGGAGCTGTTTTTT
CDR3: CSVGIKGGELFF

size: .
D: .
J: TRBJ2-1
V: TRBV5-1
DNA: TGCGCCAGCAGACCCGACTCGGATCTTAGCTCCTACAATGAGCAGTTCTTC
CDR3: CASRPDSDLSSYNEQFF

size: many
D: TRBD2
J: TRBJ2-7
V: TRBV10-3
DNA: TGTGCCATCAGTAACGGGAGGAACGAGCAGTACTTC
CDR3: CAISNGRNEQYF

size: .
D: TRBD1
J: TRBJ1-1
V: TRBV28
DNA: TGTGCCAGCCAGGGAACTCGCACAGGGGGGTACACTGAAGCTTTCTTT
CDR3: CASQGTRTGGYTEAFF

size: few
D: .
J: TRBJ1-1
V: TRBV6-5
DNA: TGTGCCAGCAGTTACCAGCTGTCGGCTGAAGCTTTCTTT
CDR3: CASSYQLSAEAFF

size: many
D: .
J: TRBJ1-2
V: TRBV6-5
DNA: TGTGCCAGCAGTTACGGGGGCGGTCAGTCCTATGGCTACACCTTC
CDR3: CASSYGGGQSYGYTF

size: .
D: .
J: TRBJ2-1
V: TRBV7-3
DNA: TGTGCCAGCAGCTTAAGGGGAAACAACAATGAGCAGTTCTTC
CDR3: CASSLRGNNNEQFF

size: .
D: TRBD2
J: TRBJ2-1
V: TRBV6-4
DNA: TGTGCCAGCAGTCCCCTAGCGGTTAGCTCCTACAATGAGCAGTTCTTC
CDR3: CASSPLAVSSYNEQFF

size: .
D: .
J: TRBJ2-4
V: TRBV3-1
DNA: TGTGCCAGCAGCCAACCCGGACTTTCCTACAATGAGCAGTACTTC
CDR3: CASSQPGLSYNEQYF

size: .
D: .
J: TRBJ2-7
V: TRBV27
DNA: TGTGCCAGCAGTCCCAACGACGGCTACGAGCAGTACTTC
CDR3: CASSPNDGYEQYF

size: few
D: .
J: TRBJ2-7
V: TRBV20-1
DNA: TGCAGTGCTGCGACTGGAGAGGTCCCCTACGAGCAGTACTTC
CDR3: CSAATGEVPYEQYF

size: .
D: TRBD2
J: TRBJ2-1
V: TRBV9
DNA: TGTGCCAGCAGCGGGGGACTAGCGGACAAGTACAGTGAGCAGTTCTTC
CDR3: CASSGGLADKYSEQFF

size: .
D: .
J: TRBJ2-1
V: TRBV12-3/TRBV12-4
DNA: TGTGCCAGCAGTTCGCGAGACCTAAGACGCTCCTACAATGAGCAGTTCTTC
CDR3: CASSSRDLRRSYNEQFF

size: many
D: .
J: TRBJ2-1
V: TRBV24-1
DNA: TGTGCCACCAGTGATTTGGGTGAGCAGTTCTTC
CDR3: CATSDLGEQFF

size: .
D: TRBD2
J: TRBJ2-3
V: TRBV27
DNA: TGTGCCAGCAGTAATAGCGGGCTCACAGATACGCAGTATTTT
CDR3: CASSNSGLTDTQYF

size: many
D: TRBD2
J: TRBJ2-5
V: TRBV27
DNA: TGTGCCAGCAGTAGGTTCAGCGGGGACCAAGAGACCCAGTACTTC
CDR3: CASSRFSGDQETQYF

size: few
D: TRBD1
J: TRBJ1-6
V: TRBV6-5
DNA: TGTGCCAGCAGTTACTTGGGACAGGAAAGCTCCTATAATTCACCCCTCCACTTT
CDR3: CASSYLGQESSYNSPLHF

size: few
D: .
J: TRBJ1-2
V: TRBV5-8
DNA: TGTGCCAGCAGCTTTGAGGGCAGAGTCGACTATGGCTACACCTTC
CDR3: CASSFEGRVDYGYTF

size: .
D: .
J: TRBJ2-1
V: TRBV11-3
DNA: TGTGCCAGCAGCTTGGGCGAGGTTTCCTACAATGAGCAGTTCTTC
CDR3: CASSLGEVSYNEQFF

size: .
D: .
J: TRBJ1-2
V: TRBV25-1
DNA: TGTGCCAGCAGTGAATCGGAGGGCGGGTTCAATGGCTACACCTTC
CDR3: CASSESEGGFNGYTF

size: .
D: .
J: TRBJ2-2
V: TRBV6-5
DNA: TGTGCCAGCAGTGTCTCCTATGGGAACACCGGGGAGCTGTTTTTT
CDR3: CASSVSYGNTGELFF

size: many
D: .
J: TRBJ1-1
V: TRBV12-3/TRBV12-4
DNA: TGTGCCAGCAGTGCGGGACGGATGAACACTGAAGCTTTCTTT
CDR3: CASSAGRMNTEAFF

size: many
D: TRBD1
J: TRBJ1-6
V: TRBV4-1
DNA: TGCGCCAGCAGCCAAACCGGGACAGGGCTTAATTCACCCCTCCACTTT
CDR3: CASSQTGTGLNSPLHF

size: .
D: TRBD1
J: TRBJ1-2
V: TRBV29-1
DNA: TGCGGCGGTTCGACAGGGTCCAACTATGGCTACACCTTC
CDR3: CGGSTGSNYGYTF

size: .
D: TRBD2
J: TRBJ2-7
V: TRBV6-1
DNA: TGTGCCATCCAGTTGCGGGGGGCATCCTACAATGAGCAGTACTTC
CDR3: CAIQLRGASYNEQYF

size: once
D: TRBD1
J: TRBJ2-1
V: TRBV9
DNA: TGTGCCAGCAGCGCACGTCAAGACAGGGGGAGTGAGCAGTTCTTC
CDR3: CASSARQDRGSEQFF

size: .
D: TRBD2
J: TRBJ2-7
V: TRBV20-1
DNA: TGCAGTCTTTCTAGCGGAAGCTCCTACGAGCAGTACTTC
CDR3: CSLSSGSSYEQYF

size: .
D: .
J: TRBJ1-5
V: TRBV25-1
DNA: TGTGCCAGCAGCCCAACAGGGTTTGGCGATCAGCCCCAGCATTTT
CDR3: CASSPTGFGDQPQHF

size: .
D: .
J: TRBJ1-2
V: TRBV29-1
DNA: TGCAGCGTTGACAAGCTGCGAGATGGCTACACCTTC
CDR3: CSVDKLRDGYTF

size: .
D: .
J: TRBJ2-3
V: TRBV24-1
DNA: TGTGCCACCAGTGGGTCAGATACGCAGTATTTT
CDR3: CATSGSDTQYF

size: .
D: TRBD2
J: TRBJ2-1
V: TRBV12-3/TRBV12-4
DNA: TGTGCCAGCAGCGCAGGACTAGCGGAGCGCTCCTTGGGGCAGTTCTTC
CDR3: CASSAGLAERSLGQFF

size: .
D: TRBD2
J: TRBJ2-3
V: TRBV12-3/TRBV12-4
DNA: TGTGCCAGCAGTTTCAGGTTAGCGGGAGTGAAAACAGATGCGCAGTATTTT
CDR3: CASSFRLAGVKTDAQYF

size: few
D: TRBD2
J: TRBJ2-7
V: TRBV24-1
DNA: TGTGCCACCAGTGCCCTAGGAGCGGGGAGAACCTACGAGCAGTACTTC
CDR3: CATSALGAGRTYEQYF

size: few
D: .
J: TRBJ2-3
V: TRBV10-3
DNA: TGTGCCACCTATGGTATCGAAGATACGCAGTATTTT
CDR3: CATYGIEDTQYF

size: few
D: .
J: TRBJ1-1
V: TRBV2
DNA: TGTGCCAGCAGGACGGCGGAAGCTTTCTTT
CDR3: CASRTAEAFF

size: few
D: .
J: TRBJ2-5
V: TRBV20-1
DNA: TGCAGTGCTATTCGGGATCTGTCGGAGGGGACCCAGTACTTC
CDR3: CSAIRDLSEGTQYF

size: .
D: TRBD2
J: TRBJ2-1
V: TRBV7-8
DNA: TGTGCCAGCAGCTTAGCGCGGCTAGCGGGAAACGATGAGCAGTTCTTC
CDR3: CASSLARLAGNDEQFF

size: .
D: .
J: TRBJ2-2
V: TRBV15
DNA: TGTGCTACCAGCAGAAACCCAAACTTGGTGAACACCGGGGAGCTGTTTTTT
CDR3: CATSRNPNLVNTGELFF

size: .
D: TRBD1
J: TRBJ2-4
V: TRBV20-1
DNA: TGCAGTGCCTCACCTGACAGGGACATAGCCAAAAACATTCAGTACTTC
CDR3: CSASPDRDIAKNIQYF

size: few
D: .
J: TRBJ2-1
V: TRBV19
DNA: TGTGCCAGTAGTCTAGCGAGCGGAGCGAATGAGCAGTTCTTC
CDR3: CASSLASGANEQFF

size: .
D: .
J: TRBJ2-1
V: TRBV7-9
DNA: TGTGCCAGCAGCTCCCTTGGGTCCCCGCCTGAGCAGTTCTTC
CDR3: CASSSLGSPPEQFF

size: many
D: .
J: TRBJ2-3
V: TRBV20-1
DNA: TGCAGTGCCCCAGGGGATGCAGATACGCAGTATTTT
CDR3: CSAPGDADTQYF

size: .
D: .
J: TRBJ2-7
V: TRBV6-1
DNA: TGTGCCAGCAACAGGGTCTCCTACAAGCAGTACTTC
CDR3: CASNRVSYKQYF

size: .
D: TRBD1
J: TRBJ2-5
V: TRBV6-6
DNA: TGTGCCAGCAGTTACGTTATGACAGGGAAAGAGACCCAGTACTTC
CDR3: CASSYVMTGKETQYF

size: few
D: TRBD2
J: TRBJ2-3
V: TRBV14
DNA: TGTGCCAGCAGTCCACATAGCGGGAGAACGACAGATACGCAGTATTTT
CDR3: CASSPHSGRTTDTQYF

size: .
D: .
J: TRBJ2-2
V: TRBV5-1
DNA: TGCGCCAGCATGGACCAGTTGGACACCGGGGAGCTGTTTTTT
CDR3: CASMDQLDTGELFF

size: .
D: .
J: TRBJ2-1
V: TRBV12-3/TRBV12-4
DNA: TGTGCCAGCAGTTTGGGTCGCGGGATACAGTTCTTC
CDR3: CASSLGRGIQFF

size: .
D: TRBD1
J: TRBJ1-2
V: TRBV11-2
DNA: TGTGCCAGCAGCGCCCCGACAGGGCGGAATGGCTACACCTTC
CDR3: CASSAPTGRNGYTF

size: many
D: .
J: TRBJ2-5
V: TRBV18
DNA: TGTGCCAGCTCACCACGAGGACACACTGAGGGGGAGACCCAGTACTTC
CDR3: CASSPRGHTEGETQYF

size: .
D: TRBD1
J: TRBJ1-5
V: TRBV7-2
DNA: TGTGCCAGCAGCGCAAACAGGGGACGCCAGCCCCAGCATTTT
CDR3: CASSANRGRQPQHF

size: .
D: .
J: TRBJ2-7
V: TRBV28
DNA: TGTGCCAGCAGAGAGGGGCTTATACGATACGAGCAGTACTTC
CDR3: CASREGLIRYEQYF

size: many
D: TRBD1
J: TRBJ1-2
V: TRBV6-6
DNA: TGTGCCAGCAGTTCGGGGGCGACAGGGGCTCGGAACTATGGCTACACCTTC
CDR3: CASSSGATGARNYGYTF